The 27 T cell receptor beta chains listed next were all sequenced from one sample in a study of T cells after yellow fever vaccination. Each CDR3 protein is one row after TCRdb ran MiXCR on the 5' RACE reads. The table shows hundreds of thousands of distinct CDR3 sequences, with around 4% occurring only once. Sequenced material: PBMCs, taken on the day of the yellow fever booster vaccination. These receptors originate from a man between 18 and 29 years old who received the YFV17D yellow fever vaccine.

This clonotype was seen ten or more times. This chain joins TRBV6-2 or TRBV6-3 and TRBJ2-1, with D maybe TRBD1 (5 bases). The V end lost 2 bases, the J end lost 7 bases, and 9 bases lay between the germline ends. Germline V gene lookup returns CDR1 MNHEY and CDR2 SVGEGT. This CDR3 region has 13 residues. CDR3 in amino acids: CASSYLGVNEQFF. The CDR3 DNA sequence: TGTGCCAGCAGTTACCTAGGGGTGAATGAGCAGTTCTTC.

This rearrangement joins TRBV15 to TRBJ1-1, with D possibly matching TRBD1 (5 bases). The CDR3 is 16 residues long. Per germline, CDR1 LNHNV and CDR2 YYDKDF (reference sequence). Trimming took 5 bases from V and 3 from J, leaving 19 bases between them. The chain's CDR3 is CATSLDVGPGDTEAFF. CDR3 in DNA: TGTGCCACCAGCTTAGACGTGGGACCTGGGGACACTGAAGCTTTCTTT.

At least ten counts were recorded for this clonotype. V is TRBV5-1 and J is TRBJ1-6, with TRBD1 identical over 9 bases. Germline V gene lookup returns CDR1 SGHRS and CDR2 YFSETQ. The CDR3 has 16 amino acids. The junction had 4 bases not matched to a gene; V was cut back by 4 bases and J by 2 bases. In DNA, the CDR3 is TGCGCCAGCAGCACGGGACAGGGAGCCTATAATTCACCCCTCCACTTT. Protein product: CASSTGQGAYNSPLHF.

This clonotype was seen ten or more times. The chain employs TRBV7-8 and TRBJ2-7, with D maybe TRBD2 (5 bases). Germline V gene sequence: CDR1 SGHVS, CDR2 FQNEAQ. V shed 5 bases and J shed 7 bases, with 9 bases lying between them. The CDR3 totals 11 residues. In nucleotides, the CDR3 is TGTGCCAGCAGCAACCGGGGAGAGCAGTACGTC. Translated, it gives CASSNRGEQYV.

This clonotype was detected only a few times. The chain couples TRBV7-2 to TRBJ1-5; no clear D gene. V lost 4 bases and J 4 bases, leaving 8 bases between the germline ends. From germline, CDR1 is SGHTA and CDR2 FQGNSA. The CDR3 is 13 amino acids. CDR3 coding DNA: TGTGCCAGCAGCTGGACGGGGAATCAGCCCCAGCATTTT. Residues: CASSWTGNQPQHF.

This clonotype was seen ten or more times. The chain couples TRBV18 to TRBJ2-3; D is undetermined. Germline-derived CDR1 and CDR2 are KGHSH and LQKENI. CDR3 size: 15 residues. V gave up 4 bases and J gave up 6 bases, with 17 bases separating them. The CDR3 reads CASSLRARALDTQYF. Written as DNA, the CDR3 is TGTGCCAGCTCACTCCGGGCCCGGGCCTTGGATACGCAGTATTTT.

This chain uses TRBV3-1 with TRBJ2-7; TRBD2 is a possible D gene (6 bases). Germline V gene lookup returns CDR1 LGHDT and CDR2 YNNKEL (reference sequence). V was clipped by 5 bases and J by 2 bases, with 13 bases between them. The CDR3 runs to 14 residues. In DNA, the CDR3 is TGTGCCAGCAGCTACTCGGGGGTCACCTACGAGCAGTACGTC. Its protein is CASSYSGVTYEQYV.

This clonotype was observed many times. Here the CDR3 DNA reads TGTGCCAGCACCCTGCGGGACAGGGCGAACACTGAAGCTTTCTTT. Its translation is CASTLRDRANTEAFF. The chain carries TRBV28 and TRBJ1-1; 9 bases fit TRBD1. The V gene end was trimmed by 7 bases and the J gene end by 1 base; junction bases not matched to a gene: 7. CDR1 is MDHEN and CDR2 is SYDVKM in the germline V gene. The CDR3 consists of 15 residues. Looking up the rest from reference TRBV28 and TRBJ1-1 gives the full variable domain: DVKVTQSSRYLVKRTGEKVFLECVQDMDHENMFWYRQDPGLGLRLIYFSYDVKMKEKGDIPEGYSVSREKKERFSLILESASTNQTSMYLCASTLRDRANTEAFFGQGTRLTVV.

This clonotype was counted a few times. The J gene is TRBJ2-1, the V gene TRBV11-2, with D maybe TRBD1 (6 bases). The ends were cut back, 5 bases at V and 7 bases at J, with 12 bases in the middle. The germline CDR1 and CDR2 sequences are SGHAT and FQNNGV. The CDR3 loop spans 13 amino acids. The CDR3 is CASSLDRRNEQFF. CDR3 DNA: TGTGCCAGCAGCCTTGACAGGAGAAATGAGCAGTTCTTC.

This clonotype came up a few times. The V gene is TRBV4-1, the J gene TRBJ2-3; TRBD2 aligns across 7 bases. In germline, CDR1 is MGHRA, CDR2 YSYEKL. Unmatched junction bases numbered 14, after V lost 1 base and J lost 4 bases. The CDR3 extends over 18 amino acids. The CDR3: CASSQGAGGGAHADTQYF. The CDR3 DNA reads as TGCGCCAGCAGCCAAGGGGCTGGCGGGGGAGCGCACGCAGATACGCAGTATTTT.

This clonotype was counted at least ten times. V is TRBV20-1 and J is TRBJ2-3; no definite D call. V dropped 8 bases and J dropped 4 bases, with 10 bases sitting between them. Germline assignment: CDR1 DFQATT and CDR2 SNEGSKA (reference sequence). The CDR3 covers 11 residues. CDR3 in DNA: TGCAGTCCGCCCCAGGCAGATACGCAGTATTTT. This encodes CSPPQADTQYF.

There are many counts of this clonotype. The chain couples TRBV12-3 or TRBV12-4 to TRBJ1-2; D is unclear. Trimming took off 3 bases at V and 2 bases at J, with 7 bases between the two ends. The CDR3 totals 13 residues. The CDR3, as DNA: TGTGCCAGCAGTTTTGAGAGGAACTATGGCTACACCTTC. It specifies CASSFERNYGYTF.

This clonotype has ten or more counts. CDR3 sequence: CATRRDRGLSPLHF. In nucleotides, the CDR3 is TGTGCCACCAGGAGGGACAGGGGGCTTTCACCCCTCCACTTT. The rearrangement joins TRBV15 to TRBJ1-6; TRBD1 agrees at 12 bases. The length of the CDR3 is 14 residues. The germline CDR1 and CDR2 sequences are LNHNV and YYDKDF (reference sequence). J lost 9 bases, V lost 6 bases, and 3 bases had no gene match.

The CDR3, as DNA: TGTGCCACCAGTGATCGCGGGGGGGCCTGGTACAATGAGCAGTTCTTC. This codes for CATSDRGGAWYNEQFF. The chain uses TRBV24-1 and TRBJ2-1, with 9 bases that match TRBD2. Trimming at V came to 3 bases and at J to 4 bases, leaving 6 bases not matched to a gene. CDR1 is KGHDR and CDR2 is SFDVKD in the germline V gene. The CDR3 sequence is 16 residues long.

At least ten counts were recorded for this clonotype. The V and J genes are TRBV23-1 and TRBJ2-3, with TRBD1 matching 7 bases. TRBV23-1 is classed as an ORF, of uncertain function. The J segment lost 3 bases and the V segment lost 7 bases, leaving 7 bases of the junction unmatched. The CDR3 totals 14 residues. CDR3 region: CASTGQERTDTQYF. The CDR3, as DNA: TGCGCCAGCACTGGACAGGAAAGAACAGATACGCAGTATTTT.

This clonotype has at least ten counts. The chain joins TRBV7-2 to TRBJ2-7, with 14 bases identical to TRBD2. Germline loops: CDR1 SGHTA, CDR2 FQGNSA. The CDR3 sequence is 17 residues long. Unmatched junction bases numbered 4, after V lost 1 base and J lost 2 bases. The CDR3 spells CASSLGLAGGLTYEQYF. Here the CDR3 DNA reads TGTGCCAGCAGCTTAGGACTAGCGGGGGGGCTCACCTACGAGCAGTACTTC.

This clonotype was observed many times. J is TRBJ2-3 and V is TRBV5-1; 8 nucleotides align to TRBD2. This CDR3 has 17 amino acids. The V gene's germline CDR1 is SGHRS and CDR2 YFSETQ. V lost 4 bases and J lost 0; bases outside the gene matches: 10. The chain's CDR3 is CASSRGTGGRSTDTQYF. CDR3 bases: TGCGCCAGCAGCCGGGGGACGGGGGGGCGGAGCACAGATACGCAGTATTTT.

This clonotype was seen many times. This chain connects TRBV10-3 to TRBJ2-3; a weak D match, TRBD2 (5 bases). V was pared by 4 bases and J by 2 bases, with 10 bases between. Germline V gives CDR1 ENHRY, CDR2 SYGVKD. The CDR3 contains 14 residues. The CDR3, as DNA: TGTGCCATCAGTGTCAGCGGTTCCACAGATACGCAGTATTTT. It encodes CAISVSGSTDTQYF.

This rearrangement joins TRBV18 to TRBJ2-3; 8 bases map to TRBD2. The junction had 4 bases not matched to a gene; V was cut back by 4 bases and J by 1 base. CDR3 length: 15 residues. CDR1 and CDR2 (germline): KGHSH, LQKENI. In nucleotides, the CDR3 is TGTGCCAGCTCACGAAATAGCGGGGGCACAGATACGCAGTATTTT. This translates into CASSRNSGGTDTQYF.

The table lists this clonotype with many counts. The gene calls are TRBV2 and TRBJ2-2; 8 bases align to TRBD1. Germline-derived CDR1 and CDR2 are SNHLY and FYNNEI. The CDR3 loop spans 19 amino acids. V shed 10 bases, J shed 1 base, and the junction held 20 bases outside the gene matches. CDR3 amino acids: CATPPVGQGGPLNTGELFF. The CDR3 DNA is TGTGCCACCCCACCCGTAGGACAGGGCGGACCTTTGAACACCGGGGAGCTGTTTTTT.

The chain is built from TRBV21-1 and TRBJ1-1. TRBV21-1 is tagged as a pseudogene. The CDR3 loop spans 14 amino acids. CDR3 in DNA: TGTGCCCAGGGGACTAAACGGAAGAACACTGAAGCTTTCTTT. It is translated as CAQGTKRKNTEAFF.

This clonotype was seen repeatedly, ten times or more. V and J are TRBV20-1 and TRBJ2-4; D is perhaps TRBD2 (6 bases). With 2 bases removed from V and 3 bases from J, the gap between germline ends came to 14 bases. This CDR3 spans 15 amino acids. Germline lookup yields CDR1 DFQATT and CDR2 SNEGSKA (reference sequence). Here the CDR3 DNA reads TGCAGTGCTAGAATCGGCGGGGAAGACAAAAACATTCAGTACTTC. This encodes CSARIGGEDKNIQYF.

This clonotype was detected ten times or more. V is TRBV7-9 and J is TRBJ2-7, with D possibly TRBD1 on 5 matching bases. From germline, CDR1 is SEHNR and CDR2 FQNEAQ (reference sequence). The CDR3 is 13 residues long. V was pared by 5 bases and J by 6 bases, with 14 bases between. The chain's CDR3 is CASSPSRASEQYF. CDR3 in DNA: TGTGCCAGCAGCCCCAGCAGGGCAAGCGAGCAGTACTTC.

This clonotype has a count of ten or more. This chain joins TRBV5-1 and TRBJ2-3; either TRBD1 or TRBD2 may fit D (6 bases each). The CDR3 sequence is 14 residues long. Germline-derived CDR1 and CDR2 are SGHRS and YFSETQ. With 3 bases removed from V and 7 bases from J, the gap between germline ends came to 15 bases. CDR3 region: CASSSRSGANTQYF. The DNA for the CDR3 is TGCGCCAGCAGCTCTCGCTCGGGGGCTAATACGCAGTATTTT.

The chain employs TRBV7-2 and TRBJ1-6; 12 bases align to TRBD1. The CDR3 length is 18 residues. The germline V gene encodes CDR1 SGHTA and CDR2 FQGNSA. Losses at the gene ends were 5 bases for V and 4 bases for J; bases not matched to a gene: 9. The CDR3 loop reads CASSGDRGRLIYNSPLHF. The CDR3 DNA reads as TGTGCCAGCAGCGGGGACAGGGGGCGCCTTATTTATAATTCACCCCTCCACTTT.

This clonotype appeared a few times. This rearrangement joins TRBV10-3 to TRBJ2-5; 10 bases are shared with TRBD2. The germline V gene encodes CDR1 ENHRY and CDR2 SYGVKD. The trim removed 2 bases at V and 4 bases at J, leaving 13 bases unmatched. The CDR3 covers 18 residues. The chain's CDR3 is CAISEGRLGLARGETQYF. CDR3 DNA: TGTGCCATCAGTGAGGGCAGACTGGGACTAGCGAGAGGAGAGACCCAGTACTTC.

This chain joins TRBV4-3 and TRBJ1-4; weak D call: TRBD1 (5 bases). The V and J ends lost 2 bases and 4 bases respectively, with 17 bases between them. CDR1 and CDR2 from the germline V gene are LGHNA and YSLEER. CDR3 length equals 17 residues. CDR3 sequence: CASSQQGGHFGNEKLFF. The CDR3, as DNA: TGCGCCAGCAGCCAACAGGGCGGGCACTTTGGTAATGAAAAACTGTTTTTT.